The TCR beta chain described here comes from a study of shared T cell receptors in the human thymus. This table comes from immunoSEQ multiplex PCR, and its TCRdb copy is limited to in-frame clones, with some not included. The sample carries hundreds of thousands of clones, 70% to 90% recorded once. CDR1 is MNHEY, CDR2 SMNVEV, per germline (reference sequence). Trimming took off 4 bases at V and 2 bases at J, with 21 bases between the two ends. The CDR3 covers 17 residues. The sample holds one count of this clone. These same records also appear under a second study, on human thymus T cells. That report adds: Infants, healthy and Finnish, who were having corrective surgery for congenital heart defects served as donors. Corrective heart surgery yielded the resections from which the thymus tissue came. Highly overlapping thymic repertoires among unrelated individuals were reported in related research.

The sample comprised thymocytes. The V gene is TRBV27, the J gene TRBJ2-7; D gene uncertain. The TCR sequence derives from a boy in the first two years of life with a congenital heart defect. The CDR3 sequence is CASSSPRVPKETYEQYF. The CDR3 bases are TGTGCCAGCAGTTCCCCCCGGGTACCGAAGGAGACCTACGAGCAGTACTTC.